This TCR beta chain was captured by sequencing in a study of lymphopenia after photon versus proton radiotherapy. Using immunoSEQ multiplex PCR, the repertoire was profiled, and TCRdb retains in-frame clones only, with some absent. Here the sample spans 15,000 to 20,000 clones, about 92% being singletons. As regards this clone: Its antigen is not known.

The CDR3 has 14 amino acids. In germline, CDR1 is LNHNV, CDR2 YYDKDF (reference sequence). Trimming cost V 4 bases and J 3 bases, with 9 bases left between them. The study's findings and limits: Post-nadir diversity loss with photons came from oligoclonal expansion, particularly CD8+ Temra cells. Only patients who died were analyzed for survival; proton advantage is unproven.

The clonotype originates from a woman aged 40-49 years with cholangiocarcinoma. This material consisted of peripheral blood, taken from a patient treated with photon-based radiotherapy. The chain employs TRBV15 and TRBJ2-2; D call uncertain. The CDR3 coding sequence is TGTGCCACCAGCAACGAGCAGCACACCGGGGAGCTGTTTTTT. This sequence encodes CATSNEQHTGELFF.